The source of this T cell receptor (beta chain) is a study of cytomegalovirus exposure and HLA in healthy donors. The CDR3 length is 15 residues. V lost 1 base, J lost 10 bases, and 14 bases lay in between. In germline, CDR1 is MDHEN, CDR2 SYDVKM. As regards this clone: Its cognate antigen is unknown.

General study points: Cytomegalovirus-associated status was assigned to roughly 160 TCR beta chains.

Produced via immunoSEQ multiplex PCR; TCRdb's table is partial and in-frame only. This sample yields around 200,000 clones, of which roughly 77% are seen a single time; less than 1.5% belongs to the top ten. The sample comprised PBMCs. This TCR derives from a young woman in good health and CMV-seronegative. The V gene is TRBV28, the J gene TRBJ1-6; D unclear. The CDR3 nucleotides read TGTGCCAGCAGTTTATCCCGGCACTCCGGGTCACCCCTCCACTTT. Protein sequence: CASSLSRHSGSPLHF.